This entry describes one T cell receptor (beta chain). The entry originates in a study of blood T cell repertoires in COVID-19. Study summary: The samples span acute and convalescent COVID-19 from the United States, Italy and Spain.

Donors were grouped by their self-reported clinical history. Germline V lookup: CDR1 KGHSH, CDR2 LQKENI. CDR3 length equals 15 residues. V was cut by 3 bases and J by 0 bases, with 9 bases left in between. Clones were read by immunoSEQ multiplex PCR, and TCRdb kept only the in-frame ones, dropping some. This table has roughly 170,000 clones, more than 70% appearing once. Specimen: PBMCs or T cells enriched from blood (not recorded which). The receptor comes from a man aged 55 to 70 who had recovered from COVID-19. The chain employs TRBV18 and TRBJ2-4, with D hard to call. The CDR3 reads CASSPVELAKNIQYF. The CDR3 DNA follows: TGTGCCAGCTCACCCGTAGAGCTAGCCAAAAACATTCAGTACTTC.